The source of this T cell receptor (beta chain) is a study of beta chain features in type 1 diabetes. With respect to this clone: The antigen is unknown.

The CDR3 runs to 14 residues. After removal of 11 bases from V and 6 bases from J, the junction contained 11 bases not matched to a gene. The germline CDR1 and CDR2 sequences are ENHRY and SYGVKD. Reverse transcribing all isolated RNA meant expressed TCRB transcripts were sequenced. Clones were read by immunoSEQ multiplex PCR, and TCRdb kept only the in-frame ones, dropping some. The table lists 130,000 to 150,000 clones, around 50% of them singletons. Study-level findings and limits: PCR could preferentially amplify shorter templates, alike in patients and controls. Type 1 diabetes patients had fewer VDJ junction insertions and more deletions.

V usage is TRBV10-3 and J usage is TRBJ1-5, with 9 positions matching TRBD1. This sequence originates from a man aged 18 to 30 in good health. The sample consisted of Tregs from blood. CDR3 DNA: TGTGCCGTCGGACAGGGGAACTTGGGTCAGCCCCAGCATTTT. It specifies CAVGQGNLGQPQHF.